This T cell receptor beta chain was found in a study of identical twins. Study results and limitations: Monozygotic twin pairs showed more out-of-frame TCR alpha sharing than models estimated. Out-of-frame alpha sequences shared between twins exhibited an excess of low generation probability.

Template switching added a universal primer site; cDNA carried unique molecular identifiers. From the 5' RACE reads, TCRdb called clonotypes with MiXCR, one entry per CDR3 protein. The sample includes roughly 1.6 million distinct CDR3 sequences, around a third seen only once; the top ten take under 0.35%. Details on this clonotype: Its antigen is as yet unknown.

The sequenced sample was cord blood. This clonotype was sampled from a newborn girl in good health.

Here the CDR3 reads CASSFLGPSTDTQYF. In DNA, the CDR3 is TGTGCCAGCAGCTTTCTTGGGCCTAGCACAGATACGCAGTATTTT. The rearrangement joins TRBV11-1 to TRBJ2-3, with D unresolved. Germline V CDR1 and CDR2: SGHAT, FQDESV (reference sequence). The CDR3 contains 15 residues. V lost 3 bases and J 0 bases, leaving 10 bases between the germline ends.